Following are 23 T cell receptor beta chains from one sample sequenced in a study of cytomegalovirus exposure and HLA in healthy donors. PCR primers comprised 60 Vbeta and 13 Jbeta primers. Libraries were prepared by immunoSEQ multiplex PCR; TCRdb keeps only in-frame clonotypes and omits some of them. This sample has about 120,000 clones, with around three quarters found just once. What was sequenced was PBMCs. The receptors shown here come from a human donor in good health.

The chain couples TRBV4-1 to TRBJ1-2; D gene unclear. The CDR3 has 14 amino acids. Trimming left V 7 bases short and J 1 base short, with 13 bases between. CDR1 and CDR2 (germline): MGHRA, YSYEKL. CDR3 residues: CASTSVGVNYGYTF. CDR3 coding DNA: TGCGCCAGCACCTCAGTCGGGGTTAACTATGGCTACACCTTC.

The CDR3 coding sequence is TGTGCCAGCAGCGCGTATATACAGGGAAGAAATTCACCCCTCCACTTT. Translated: CASSAYIQGRNSPLHF. The chain is built from TRBV7-2 and TRBJ1-6, with D perhaps TRBD1 (6 bases). V lost 5 bases and J lost 7, with 18 bases in between. This CDR3 region has 16 residues. The germline V gene encodes CDR1 SGHTA and CDR2 FQGNSA.

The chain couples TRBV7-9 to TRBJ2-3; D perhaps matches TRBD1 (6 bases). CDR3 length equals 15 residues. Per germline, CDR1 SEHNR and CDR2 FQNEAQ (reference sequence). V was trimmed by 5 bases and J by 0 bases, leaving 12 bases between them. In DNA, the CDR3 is TGTGCCAGCAGCCTACAGAGGGGGAGCACAGATACGCAGTATTTT. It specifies CASSLQRGSTDTQYF.

DNA of the CDR3: TGTGCCAGCAGCTCCGGGGGGGCGAACACCGGGGAGCTGTTTTTT. Amino acid sequence: CASSSGGANTGELFF. The V call is TRBV7-2, the J call TRBJ2-2, with 8 bases fitting TRBD2. Germline CDR1 SGHTA, CDR2 FQGNSA. After removal of 4 bases from V and 0 bases from J, the junction contained 1 base not matched to a gene. The CDR3 spans 15 residues.

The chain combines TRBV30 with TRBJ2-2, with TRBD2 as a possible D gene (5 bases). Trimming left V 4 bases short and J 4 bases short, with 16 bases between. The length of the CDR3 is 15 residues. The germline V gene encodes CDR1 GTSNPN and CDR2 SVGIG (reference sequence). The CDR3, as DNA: TGTGCCTGGAAAGCTGAACTCGGAGGCACCGGGGAGCTGTTTTTT. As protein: CAWKAELGGTGELFF.

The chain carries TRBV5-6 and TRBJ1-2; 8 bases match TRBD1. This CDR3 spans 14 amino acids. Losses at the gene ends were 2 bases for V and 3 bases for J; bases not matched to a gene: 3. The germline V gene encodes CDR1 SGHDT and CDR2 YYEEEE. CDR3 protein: CASSLKGQDYGYTF. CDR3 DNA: TGTGCCAGCAGCTTAAAGGGACAGGACTATGGCTACACCTTC. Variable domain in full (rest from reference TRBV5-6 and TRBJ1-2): DAGVTQSPTHLIKTRGQQVTLRCSPKSGHDTVSWYQQALGQGPQFIFQYYEEEERQRGNFPDRFSGHQFPNYSSELNVNALLLGDSALYLCASSLKGQDYGYTFGSGTRLTVV.

CDR3: CASSQLARQVSYEQYF. As DNA, the CDR3 is TGTGCCAGCAGCCAACTCGCTAGACAGGTCTCCTACGAGCAGTACTTC. The chain combines TRBV7-2 with TRBJ2-7, with D perhaps matching TRBD1 (6 bases). Between the trimmed V and J ends, which lost 5 bases and 0 bases, there was a span of 17 bases. From germline, CDR1 is SGHTA and CDR2 FQGNSA. CDR3 size: 16 residues.

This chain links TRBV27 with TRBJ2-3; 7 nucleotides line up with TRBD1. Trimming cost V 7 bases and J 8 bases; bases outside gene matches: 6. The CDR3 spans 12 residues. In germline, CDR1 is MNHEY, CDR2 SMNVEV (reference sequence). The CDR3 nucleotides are TGTGCCAGCACCTACAGGGGCGGTACGCAGTATTTT. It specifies CASTYRGGTQYF.

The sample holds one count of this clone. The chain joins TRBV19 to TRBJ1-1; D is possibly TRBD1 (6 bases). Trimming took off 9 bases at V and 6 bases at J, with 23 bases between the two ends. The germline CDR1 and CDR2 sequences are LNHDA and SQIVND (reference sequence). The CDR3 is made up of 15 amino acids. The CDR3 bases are TGTGCCAGCATAAGCCTGGGGGGGCGTAACGCTGAAGCTTTCTTT. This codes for CASISLGGRNAEAFF.

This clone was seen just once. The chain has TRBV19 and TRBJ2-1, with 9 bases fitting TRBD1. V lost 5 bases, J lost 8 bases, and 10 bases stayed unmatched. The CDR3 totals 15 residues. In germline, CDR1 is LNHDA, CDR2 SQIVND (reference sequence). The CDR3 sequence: CASSRQGVVVDEQFF. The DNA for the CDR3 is TGTGCCAGTAGTCGACAGGGGGTGGTGGTCGATGAGCAGTTCTTC. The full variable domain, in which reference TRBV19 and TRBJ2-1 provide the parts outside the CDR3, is DGGITQSPKYLFRKEGQNVTLSCEQNLNHDAMYWYRQDPGQGLRLIYYSQIVNDFQKGDIAEGYSVSREKKESFPLTVTSAQKNPTAFYLCASSRQGVVVDEQFFGPGTRLTVL.

The CDR3 DNA reads as TGCAGCGTTGCCAAGGGGTCCTACGAGCAGTACTTC. The encoded protein is CSVAKGSYEQYF. This sequence joins TRBV29-1 and TRBJ2-7, with D maybe TRBD1 (5 bases). CDR1 and CDR2 (germline): SQVTM, ANQGSEA. The CDR3 runs to 12 residues. The germline V and J ends were trimmed by 4 bases and 1 base, with 8 bases remaining between them.

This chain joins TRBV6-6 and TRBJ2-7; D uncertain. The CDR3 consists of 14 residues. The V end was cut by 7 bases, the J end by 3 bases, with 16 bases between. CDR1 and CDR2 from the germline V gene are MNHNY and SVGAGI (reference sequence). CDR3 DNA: TGTGCCAGCACCCCGTCCGCCAGAAACTACGAGCAGTACTTC. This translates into CASTPSARNYEQYF.

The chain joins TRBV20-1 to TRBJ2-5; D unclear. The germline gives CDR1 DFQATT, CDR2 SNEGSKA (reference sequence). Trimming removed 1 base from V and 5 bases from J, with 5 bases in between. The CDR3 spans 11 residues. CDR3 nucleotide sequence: TGCAGTGCTAGAGTGGGCGAGACCCAGTACTTC. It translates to CSARVGETQYF.

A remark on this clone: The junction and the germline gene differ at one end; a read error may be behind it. Here the CDR3 reads CSHRTSGTYEQYF. CDR3 nucleotide sequence: TGCTCCCACCGGACTAGCGGGACCTACGAGCAGTACTTC. The gene calls are TRBV28 and TRBJ2-7; 12 nucleotides align to TRBD2. The CDR3 is made up of 13 amino acids. Germline-derived CDR1 and CDR2 are MDHEN and SYDVKM.

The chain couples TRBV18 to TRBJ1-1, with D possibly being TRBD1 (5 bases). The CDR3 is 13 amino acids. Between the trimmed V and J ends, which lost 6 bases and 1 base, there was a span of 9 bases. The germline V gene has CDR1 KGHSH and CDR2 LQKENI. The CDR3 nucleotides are TGTGCCAGCTCCGTCGACAGGAACACTGAAGCTTTCTTT. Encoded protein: CASSVDRNTEAFF.

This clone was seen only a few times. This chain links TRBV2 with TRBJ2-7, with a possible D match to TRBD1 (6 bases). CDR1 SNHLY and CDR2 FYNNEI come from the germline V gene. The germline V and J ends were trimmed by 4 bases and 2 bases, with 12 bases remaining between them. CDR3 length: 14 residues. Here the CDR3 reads CASSGQAGPYEQYF. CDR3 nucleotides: TGTGCCAGCAGTGGACAGGCTGGTCCCTACGAGCAGTACTTC.

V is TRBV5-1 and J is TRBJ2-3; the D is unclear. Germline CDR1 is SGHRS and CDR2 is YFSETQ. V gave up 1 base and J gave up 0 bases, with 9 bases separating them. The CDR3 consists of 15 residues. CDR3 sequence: CASSLSVSSTDTQYF. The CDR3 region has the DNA TGCGCCAGCAGCTTGTCGGTCTCCAGCACAGATACGCAGTATTTT.

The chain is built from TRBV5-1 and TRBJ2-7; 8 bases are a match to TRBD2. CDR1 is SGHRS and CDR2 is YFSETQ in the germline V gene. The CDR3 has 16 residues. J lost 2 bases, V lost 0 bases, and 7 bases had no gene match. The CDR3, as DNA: TGCGCCAGCAGCTTGGCAGGCGGGAGGTCCACCTACGAGCAGTACTTC. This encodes CASSLAGGRSTYEQYF.

The CDR3 nucleotides are TGCAGTGCTAAACAGGGGGCGCGACTGTTTTTT. Translation: CSAKQGARLFF. The rearrangement joins TRBV20-1 to TRBJ1-4; TRBD1 matches at 9 bases. The CDR3 loop spans 11 amino acids. Germline V gene data show CDR1 as DFQATT and CDR2 as SNEGSKA (reference sequence). V shed 4 bases and J 13 bases; nucleotides not matched to a gene: 4.

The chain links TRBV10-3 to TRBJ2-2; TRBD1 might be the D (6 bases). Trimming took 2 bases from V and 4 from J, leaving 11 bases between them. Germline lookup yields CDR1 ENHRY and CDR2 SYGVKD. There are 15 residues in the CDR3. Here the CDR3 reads CAISEATGTTGELFF. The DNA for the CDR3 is TGTGCCATCAGTGAGGCGACAGGCACCACCGGGGAGCTGTTTTTT.

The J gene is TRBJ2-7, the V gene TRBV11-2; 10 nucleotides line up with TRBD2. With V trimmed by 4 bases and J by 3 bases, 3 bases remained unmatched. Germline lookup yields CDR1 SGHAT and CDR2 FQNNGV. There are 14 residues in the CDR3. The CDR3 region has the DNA TGTGCCAGCAGCTCTAGCGGGGGATTCTACGAGCAGTACTTC. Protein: CASSSSGGFYEQYF.

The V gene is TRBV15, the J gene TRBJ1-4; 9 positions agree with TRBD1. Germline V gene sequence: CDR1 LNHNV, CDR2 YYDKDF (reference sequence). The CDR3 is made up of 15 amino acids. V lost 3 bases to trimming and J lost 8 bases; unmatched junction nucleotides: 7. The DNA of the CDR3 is TGTGCCACCAGCAGTACCGGGACAGGGCAGGAAAAACTGTTTTTT. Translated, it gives CATSSTGTGQEKLFF.

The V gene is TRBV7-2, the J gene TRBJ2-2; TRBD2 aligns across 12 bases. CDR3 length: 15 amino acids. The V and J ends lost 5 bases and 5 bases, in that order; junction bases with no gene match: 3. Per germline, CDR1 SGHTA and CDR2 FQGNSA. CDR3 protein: CASSGLAGRTGELFF. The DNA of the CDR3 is TGTGCCAGCAGCGGACTAGCGGGGCGGACCGGGGAGCTGTTTTTT.